The next 18 T cell receptor beta chains were all read from a single sample in a study of cytomegalovirus exposure and HLA in healthy donors. Profiled with immunoSEQ multiplex PCR; TCRdb holds only in-frame clones, not every one. The data show 150,000 to 200,000 clones, 84% seen once. Sequencing used PBMCs. These receptors were taken from a man in his late teens or twenties in good health and CMV-seropositive.

This chain connects TRBV13 to TRBJ1-1, with D possibly being TRBD1 (6 bases). Germline lookup yields CDR1 PRHDT and CDR2 FYEKMQ (reference sequence). CDR3 length equals 15 residues. V was trimmed by 3 bases and J by 1 base, leaving 12 bases between them. CDR3 nucleotide sequence: TGTGCCAGCAGCTTGGGGGGGGCTGGGAACACTGAAGCTTTCTTT. Protein: CASSLGGAGNTEAFF.

The chain combines TRBV10-3 with TRBJ2-3; 7 nucleotides align to TRBD2. With 6 bases clipped from V and 5 bases from J, the junction kept 8 bases outside the gene matches. This CDR3 spans 14 amino acids. Germline CDR1 ENHRY, CDR2 SYGVKD. The chain's CDR3 is CAIRLTSPGDTQYF. The CDR3 nucleotides are TGTGCCATCAGGTTGACTAGCCCTGGAGATACGCAGTATTTT.

This chain connects TRBV11-2 to TRBJ2-7; 8 bases map to TRBD1. After removal of 5 bases from V and 6 bases from J, the junction contained 12 bases not matched to a gene. The length of the CDR3 is 15 residues. Germline lookup yields CDR1 SGHAT and CDR2 FQNNGV. Here the CDR3 reads CASSPSAGQEGEQYF. CDR3 sequence (DNA): TGTGCCAGCAGCCCATCTGCGGGACAGGAGGGCGAGCAGTACTTC.

The gene calls are TRBV10-3 and TRBJ1-4, with a possible D match to TRBD1 (5 bases). Germline values: CDR1 ENHRY, CDR2 SYGVKD. This CDR3 region has 15 residues. The V gene lost 0 bases and the J gene lost 4 bases, with 9 bases spanning the gap. The CDR3 protein is CAISESRQLNEKLFF. DNA for the CDR3: TGTGCCATCAGTGAGTCGCGACAGCTTAATGAAAAACTGTTTTTT.

V is TRBV5-1 and J is TRBJ2-2; 7 positions agree with TRBD2. The CDR3 extends over 16 amino acids. CDR1 is SGHRS, CDR2 YFSETQ, per germline. V lost 0 bases to trimming and J lost 4 bases; unmatched junction nucleotides: 6. The CDR3 is CASSLETSRGTGELFF. DNA for the CDR3: TGCGCCAGCAGCTTGGAGACTAGCCGAGGCACCGGGGAGCTGTTTTTT.

The chain carries TRBV7-9 and TRBJ2-1; tentatively, D is TRBD1 (7 bases). V was shortened by 5 bases and J by 7 bases, with 21 bases between the two germline ends. This CDR3 is 16 amino acids long. CDR1 and CDR2 from the germline V gene are SEHNR and FQNEAQ (reference sequence). CDR3: CASSPNRGGRGNEQFF. CDR3 bases: TGTGCCAGCAGCCCAAACAGGGGAGGCCGGGGGAATGAGCAGTTCTTC.

This rearrangement joins TRBV9 to TRBJ2-7, with D tentatively TRBD1 (6 bases). Looked up from germline, CDR1 is SGDLS and CDR2 is YYNGEE. This CDR3 has 15 residues. V was clipped by 3 bases and J by 7 bases, with 20 bases between them. The CDR3 nucleotides read TGTGCCAGCAGCGCACATACAGGGCCCCATGGGGAGCAGTACTTC. Amino acids: CASSAHTGPHGEQYF.

V usage is TRBV4-2 and J usage is TRBJ2-7, with 11 bases aligning to TRBD2. The trim removed 0 bases at V and 3 bases at J, leaving 1 base unmatched. CDR1 LGHNA and CDR2 YNFKEQ come from the germline V gene. The CDR3 is made up of 15 amino acids. CDR3: CASSQDGTSGYEQYF. In DNA, the CDR3 is TGTGCCAGCAGCCAAGATGGGACTAGCGGCTACGAGCAGTACTTC.

This chain connects TRBV7-6 to TRBJ2-7, with 8 bases lining up with TRBD2. This CDR3 comprises 15 residues. V lost 5 bases, J lost 1 base, and 7 bases stayed unmatched. CDR1 and CDR2 from the germline V gene are SGHVS and FNYEAQ. The CDR3 nucleotides read TGTGCCAGCAGCCCTTCGACTAGCGTTTCCTACGAGCAGTACTTC. Translating gives CASSPSTSVSYEQYF.

The chain is built from TRBV5-4 and TRBJ2-3, with TRBD2 as a possible D gene (6 bases). Trimming shortened V by 1 base and J by 5 bases, and 11 bases separated the two germline ends. CDR3 size: 14 residues. Looked up from germline, CDR1 is SGHNT and CDR2 is YYREEE (reference sequence). CDR3 bases: TGTGCCAGCAGCTTGAGCGGGTGGGAAGATACGCAGTATTTT. Translated, it gives CASSLSGWEDTQYF.

The rearrangement joins TRBV27 to TRBJ1-2; D is unclear. Trimming left V 7 bases short and J 2 bases short, with 17 bases between. The CDR3 is made up of 15 amino acids. Germline V gives CDR1 MNHEY, CDR2 SMNVEV (reference sequence). The CDR3 loop reads CASNPSNSRNYGYTF. CDR3 DNA sequence: TGTGCCAGCAATCCTTCCAACAGTCGCAACTATGGCTACACCTTC.

V and J are TRBV19 and TRBJ2-5; TRBD2 aligns across 14 bases. Trimming removed 6 bases from V and 5 bases from J; junction bases left unmatched: 11. CDR1 and CDR2 from the germline V gene are LNHDA and SQIVND (reference sequence). The CDR3 has 17 residues. The CDR3 region has the DNA TGTGCCAGTAGGCCGGGACTAGCGGGAGTTTTCACGGAGACCCAGTACTTC. Protein sequence: CASRPGLAGVFTETQYF.

The chain is built from TRBV27 and TRBJ2-7, with a possible D match to TRBD1 (6 bases). The CDR3 has 15 amino acids. Trimming pared 2 bases from V and 3 bases from J, leaving 14 bases between. The germline gives CDR1 MNHEY, CDR2 SMNVEV (reference sequence). The CDR3 DNA sequence: TGTGCCAGCAGTTTAGGGACACAGGGTGGCTACGAGCAGTACTTC. It is translated as CASSLGTQGGYEQYF.

This clone was counted a single time. The chain is built from TRBV27 and TRBJ1-1; D is uncertain. Trimming stripped 3 bases from V and 1 base from J, with 6 bases between. The CDR3 totals 13 residues. Germline CDR1 MNHEY, CDR2 SMNVEV (reference sequence). The CDR3 DNA follows: TGTGCCAGCAGTTTCTACCAGAACACTGAAGCTTTCTTT. Amino acid sequence: CASSFYQNTEAFF.

The V and J genes are TRBV7-3 and TRBJ1-3; D is undetermined. In germline, CDR1 is SGHTA, CDR2 FQGTGA. Trimming left V 8 bases short and J 0 bases short, with 8 bases between. The CDR3 is 13 residues long. The CDR3 nucleotides are TGTGCCAGCGGGCGGGACTCTGGAAACACCATATATTTT. It encodes CASGRDSGNTIYF.

The V and J genes are TRBV4-1 and TRBJ2-3; TRBD2 is a possible D gene (6 bases). Germline CDR1 is MGHRA and CDR2 is YSYEKL. The V gene lost 0 bases and the J gene lost 6 bases, with 19 bases spanning the gap. This CDR3 is built from 17 residues. CDR3 coding DNA: TGCGCCAGCAGCCAAGATGGGTTGGGGACTCGCTCCGATACGCAGTATTTT. Translated, it gives CASSQDGLGTRSDTQYF.

This clone was counted once. CDR3 loop: CASSLGGAGPNTGELFF. DNA for the CDR3: TGTGCCAGCAGCCTAGGGGGAGCGGGCCCGAACACCGGGGAGCTGTTTTTT. The chain combines TRBV7-2 with TRBJ2-2, with D perhaps given as TRBD1 or TRBD2 (6 bases each). Germline CDR1 and CDR2: SGHTA and FQGNSA. V was trimmed by 5 bases and J by 0 bases, leaving 16 bases between them. This CDR3 region has 17 residues.

The J gene is TRBJ2-7, the V gene TRBV5-1; 9 nucleotides line up with TRBD2. This CDR3 is 15 amino acids long. Looked up from germline, CDR1 is SGHRS and CDR2 is YFSETQ. Trimming removed 5 bases from V and 5 bases from J; junction bases left unmatched: 11. The CDR3 coding sequence is TGCGCCAGCAGTCGTCTGACTAGCGGAGCCGACGAGCAGTACTTC. It specifies CASSRLTSGADEQYF.